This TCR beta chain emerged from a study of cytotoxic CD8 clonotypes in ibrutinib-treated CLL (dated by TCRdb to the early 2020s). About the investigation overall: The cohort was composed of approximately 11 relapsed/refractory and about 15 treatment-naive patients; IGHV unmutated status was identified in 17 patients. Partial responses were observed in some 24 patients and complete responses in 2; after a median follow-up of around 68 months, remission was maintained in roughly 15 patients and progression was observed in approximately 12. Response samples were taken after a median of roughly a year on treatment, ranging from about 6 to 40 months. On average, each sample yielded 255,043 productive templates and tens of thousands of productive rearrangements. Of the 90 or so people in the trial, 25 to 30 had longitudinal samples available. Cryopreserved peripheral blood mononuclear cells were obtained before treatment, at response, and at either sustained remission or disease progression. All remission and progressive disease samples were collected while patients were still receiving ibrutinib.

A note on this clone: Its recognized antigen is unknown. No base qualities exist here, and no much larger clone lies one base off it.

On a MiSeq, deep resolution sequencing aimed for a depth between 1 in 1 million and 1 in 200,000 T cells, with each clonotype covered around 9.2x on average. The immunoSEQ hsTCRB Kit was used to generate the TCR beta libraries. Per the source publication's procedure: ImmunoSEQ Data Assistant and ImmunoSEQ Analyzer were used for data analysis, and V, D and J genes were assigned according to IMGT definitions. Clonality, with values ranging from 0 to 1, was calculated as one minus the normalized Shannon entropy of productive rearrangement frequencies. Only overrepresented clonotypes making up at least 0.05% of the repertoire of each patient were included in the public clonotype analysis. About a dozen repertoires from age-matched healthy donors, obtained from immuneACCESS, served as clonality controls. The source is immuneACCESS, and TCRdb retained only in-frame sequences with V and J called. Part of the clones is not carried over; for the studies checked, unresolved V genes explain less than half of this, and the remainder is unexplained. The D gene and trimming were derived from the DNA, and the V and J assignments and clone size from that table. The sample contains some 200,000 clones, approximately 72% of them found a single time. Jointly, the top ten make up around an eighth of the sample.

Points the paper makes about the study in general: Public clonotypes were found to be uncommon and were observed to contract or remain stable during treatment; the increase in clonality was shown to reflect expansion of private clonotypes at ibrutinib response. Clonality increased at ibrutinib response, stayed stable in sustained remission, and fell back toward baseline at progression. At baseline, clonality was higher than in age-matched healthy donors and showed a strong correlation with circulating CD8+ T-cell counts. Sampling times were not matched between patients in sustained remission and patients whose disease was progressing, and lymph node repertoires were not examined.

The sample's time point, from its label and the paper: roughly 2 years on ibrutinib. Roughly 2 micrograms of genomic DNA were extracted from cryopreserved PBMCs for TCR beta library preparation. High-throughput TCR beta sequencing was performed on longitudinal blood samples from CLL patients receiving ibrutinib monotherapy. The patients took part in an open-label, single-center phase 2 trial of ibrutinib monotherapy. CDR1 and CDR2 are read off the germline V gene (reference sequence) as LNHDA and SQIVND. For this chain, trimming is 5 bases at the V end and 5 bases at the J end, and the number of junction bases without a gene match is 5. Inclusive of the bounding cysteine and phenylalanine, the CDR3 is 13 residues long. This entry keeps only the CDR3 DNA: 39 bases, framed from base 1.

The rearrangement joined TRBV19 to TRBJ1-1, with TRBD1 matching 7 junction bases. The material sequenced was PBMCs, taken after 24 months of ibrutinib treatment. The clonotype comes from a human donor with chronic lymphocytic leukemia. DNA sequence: TGTGCCAGTAGTTTCTCGGGACAGACTGAAGCTTTCTTT. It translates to CASSFSGQTEAFF.